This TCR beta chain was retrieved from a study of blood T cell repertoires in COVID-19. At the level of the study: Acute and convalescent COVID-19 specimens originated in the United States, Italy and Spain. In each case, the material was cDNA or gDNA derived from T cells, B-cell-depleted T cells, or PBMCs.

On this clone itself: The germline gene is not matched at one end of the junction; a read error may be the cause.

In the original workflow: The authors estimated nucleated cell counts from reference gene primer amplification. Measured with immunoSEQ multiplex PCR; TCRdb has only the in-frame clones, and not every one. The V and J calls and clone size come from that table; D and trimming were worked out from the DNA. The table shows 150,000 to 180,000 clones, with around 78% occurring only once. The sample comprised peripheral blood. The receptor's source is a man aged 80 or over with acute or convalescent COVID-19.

The CDR3 DNA reads TGTGCCAGCAGTACGGGACAGGGACCGATTTTT. Translation gives CASSTGQGPIF. The chain couples TRBV2 to TRBJ1-4, with 9 bases that match TRBD1. Germline V gene sequence: CDR1 SNHLY, CDR2 FYNNEI. The CDR3 totals 11 residues. The variable domain in full, with the rest retrieved from reference TRBV2 and TRBJ1-4, is EPEVTQTPSHQVTQMGQEVILRCVPISNHLYFYWYRQILGQKVEFLVSFYNNEISEKSEIFDDQFSVERPDGSNFTLKIRSTKLEDSAMYFCASSTGQGPIFGSGTQLSVL.